Below, 21 T cell receptor beta chains from the same sample are listed, as sequenced in a study of CD8 T cells in Susac syndrome. The authors reverse transcribed about 0.45 to 1 ug RNA with random hexamers. Via MiXCR, TCRdb re-called the immunoSEQ multiplex PCR reads, giving one row per CDR3 protein. The data show around 280,000 distinct CDR3 sequences, with approximately 84% seen just once and over 0.09% held by the top ten. The sample comprised CD8+ T cells from PBMCs. Receptors originate from a human donor with multiple sclerosis.

The rearrangement joins TRBV25-1 to TRBJ2-7; 14 bases fit TRBD2. The length of the CDR3 is 19 residues. Germline assignment: CDR1 MGHDK and CDR2 SYGVNS. The junction had 16 bases not matched to a gene; V was cut back by 3 bases and J by 6 bases. CDR3 DNA sequence: TGTGCCAGCAGTGATCTCGGACTAGCGGGAGGCCCTAACCTAGCCGAGCAGTACTTC. Its protein is CASSDLGLAGGPNLAEQYF.

This rearrangement joins TRBV12-3 or TRBV12-4 to TRBJ1-2; a possible D gene is TRBD1 (6 bases). V lost 6 bases and J 2 bases, leaving 10 bases between the germline ends. The CDR3 contains 13 residues. The chain's CDR3 is CASRIDRNYGYTF. CDR3 sequence (DNA): TGTGCCAGCAGAATTGACAGGAACTATGGCTACACCTTC.

The sample holds a few counts of this clonotype. One junction end disagrees with the germline gene, perhaps due to a read error. V and J are TRBV6-5 and TRBJ2-1; D is unclear. Per germline, CDR1 MNHEY and CDR2 SVGAGI. The CDR3 covers 13 residues. The CDR3 loop is CASSYSVWQVRLF. DNA of the CDR3: TGTGCCAGCAGTTACTCGGTTTGGCAGGTGAGGCTCTTC.

J is TRBJ1-2 and V is TRBV30, with 7 bases lining up with TRBD1. The CDR3 sequence is 15 residues long. The trim removed 5 bases at V and 0 bases at J, leaving 9 bases unmatched. Per germline, CDR1 GTSNPN and CDR2 SVGIG (reference sequence). DNA of the CDR3: TGTGCCTGGCTGGGACCGGGACAGTCTAACTATGGCTACACCTTC. Its protein is CAWLGPGQSNYGYTF.

The V and J genes are TRBV20-1 and TRBJ2-7; D not certain. The V end lost 0 bases, the J end lost 0 bases, and 12 bases lay between the germline ends. Germline values: CDR1 DFQATT, CDR2 SNEGSKA (reference sequence). The CDR3 extends over 15 amino acids. The DNA for the CDR3 is TGCAGTGCTAGAGATTTCAAGCAGAGCTCCTACGAGCAGTACTTC. This codes for CSARDFKQSSYEQYF.

The chain uses TRBV30 and TRBJ1-1; weak D call: TRBD1 (5 bases). There are 14 residues in the CDR3. Germline CDR1 GTSNPN, CDR2 SVGIG (reference sequence). The germline V and J ends were trimmed by 3 bases and 1 base, with 12 bases remaining between them. The CDR3 region has the DNA TGTGCCTGGAGGGTGGCAGGGCGGAACACTGAAGCTTTCTTT. This gives the protein CAWRVAGRNTEAFF.

The J gene is TRBJ1-2, the V gene TRBV18; 10 bases match TRBD1. Germline CDR1 KGHSH, CDR2 LQKENI. V shed 0 bases, J shed 3 bases, and the junction held 4 bases outside the gene matches. This CDR3 contains 16 residues. The CDR3 protein is CASSPPTGQGYYGYTF. The CDR3 bases are TGTGCCAGCTCACCACCCACGGGACAGGGGTACTATGGCTACACCTTC.

This rearrangement joins TRBV6-1 to TRBJ1-5; D gene uncertain. This CDR3 has 15 residues. Trimming shortened V by 2 bases and J by 0 bases, and 8 bases separated the two germline ends. Germline CDR1 is MNHNS and CDR2 is SASEGT. The chain's CDR3 is CASSEIRDSNQPQHF. In DNA form, the CDR3 reads TGTGCCAGCAGTGAAATCCGGGATAGCAATCAGCCCCAGCATTTT.

This chain's CDR3 is CSARDIGSNDEQYF. The CDR3 DNA reads TGCAGTGCTAGAGATATCGGGAGTAACGACGAGCAGTACTTC. The chain joins TRBV20-1 to TRBJ2-7; the D gene is possibly TRBD2 (6 bases). The CDR3 has 14 amino acids. Germline CDR1 DFQATT, CDR2 SNEGSKA (reference sequence). Trimming removed 0 bases from V and 5 bases from J, with 14 bases in between.

The chain recombines TRBV19 with TRBJ2-7; maybe TRBD2 (5 bases). The CDR3 spans 15 residues. Germline V gene sequence: CDR1 LNHDA, CDR2 SQIVND (reference sequence). The V end was cut by 1 base, the J end by 5 bases, with 15 bases between. This CDR3 is CASSIGADPHHEQYF. CDR3 sequence (DNA): TGTGCCAGTAGTATAGGAGCGGATCCGCACCACGAGCAGTACTTC. Full variable domain (missing parts from reference TRBV19 and TRBJ2-7): DGGITQSPKYLFRKEGQNVTLSCEQNLNHDAMYWYRQDPGQGLRLIYYSQIVNDFQKGDIAEGYSVSREKKESFPLTVTSAQKNPTAFYLCASSIGADPHHEQYFGPGTRLTVT.

In DNA form, the CDR3 reads TGTGCCAGCAGTATACCGGGACGTGGGCAGTTCTTC. Translation: CASSIPGRGQFF. The V and J genes are TRBV12-3 or TRBV12-4 and TRBJ2-1, with D possibly called TRBD1 or TRBD2 (5 bases each). The CDR3 consists of 12 residues. The V end lost 5 bases, the J end lost 12 bases, and 14 bases lay between the germline ends.

The genes are TRBV7-9 and TRBJ1-2; D gene ambiguous. Trimming left V 0 bases short and J 4 bases short, with 9 bases between. The CDR3 contains 14 residues. The V gene's germline CDR1 is SEHNR and CDR2 FQNEAQ (reference sequence). The CDR3: CASSLATTTYGYTF. As DNA, the CDR3 is TGTGCCAGCAGCTTAGCGACAACTACCTATGGCTACACCTTC.

The chain uses TRBV20-1 and TRBJ1-2; D might be TRBD1 (6 bases). From germline, CDR1 is DFQATT and CDR2 SNEGSKA (reference sequence). The CDR3 totals 15 residues. V gave up 2 bases and J gave up 7 bases, with 20 bases separating them. The CDR3 loop is CSARTRDTHRGGYTF. The CDR3 nucleotides read TGCAGTGCTAGAACCCGGGACACCCACCGTGGTGGCTACACCTTC.

The CDR3 protein is CASRQLSGRGEQYF. CDR3 nucleotides: TGTGCCAGCAGGCAACTTAGCGGGAGAGGTGAGCAGTACTTC. J is TRBJ2-7 and V is TRBV2; 9 nucleotides line up with TRBD2. V shed 6 bases, J shed 7 bases, and the junction held 10 bases outside the gene matches. The CDR3 runs to 14 residues. Germline V gives CDR1 SNHLY, CDR2 FYNNEI. The full variable domain, rest sourced from reference TRBV2 and TRBJ2-7, is EPEVTQTPSHQVTQMGQEVILRCVPISNHLYFYWYRQILGQKVEFLVSFYNNEISEKSEIFDDQFSVERPDGSNFTLKIRSTKLEDSAMYFCASRQLSGRGEQYFGPGTRLTVT.

This chain joins TRBV12-3 or TRBV12-4 and TRBJ2-2, with D possibly being TRBD2 (7 bases). The germline V and J ends were trimmed by 5 bases and 4 bases, with 11 bases remaining between them. The CDR3 is made up of 14 amino acids. The CDR3 DNA is TGTGCCAGCAGTGGGGGGGCGAGCACCGGGGAGCTGTTTTTT. This gives the protein CASSGGASTGELFF.

V is TRBV6-5 and J is TRBJ2-2; no clear D gene. Looked up from germline, CDR1 is MNHEY and CDR2 is SVGAGI. Trimming removed 2 bases at V and 1 base at J, with 5 bases between. This CDR3 spans 14 amino acids. DNA for the CDR3: TGTGCCAGCAGTTACGGGGTGAACACCGGGGAGCTGTTTTTT. It yields the protein CASSYGVNTGELFF.

The chain uses TRBV6-1 and TRBJ2-1; 7 nucleotides match TRBD1. The CDR3 consists of 15 residues. Germline V gene lookup returns CDR1 MNHNS and CDR2 SASEGT. Trimming cost V 4 bases and J 0 bases; bases outside gene matches: 3. The CDR3 DNA reads as TGTGCCAGCAGTGCCAGGGACAGCTCCTACAATGAGCAGTTCTTC. This encodes CASSARDSSYNEQFF.

The V call is TRBV28, the J call TRBJ2-1, with no clear D. Deletions cut 5 bases from V and 7 bases from J, with 30 bases between. CDR1 and CDR2 (germline): MDHEN, SYDVKM. The CDR3 totals 19 residues. Here the CDR3 DNA reads TGTGCCAGCAGTCCTCTCCCCTCGACGAGCTGGGAAGGCCATAATGAGCAGTTCTTC. It encodes CASSPLPSTSWEGHNEQFF. Drawing the rest from reference TRBV28 and TRBJ2-1, the complete variable domain is DVKVTQSSRYLVKRTGEKVFLECVQDMDHENMFWYRQDPGLGLRLIYFSYDVKMKEKGDIPEGYSVSREKKERFSLILESASTNQTSMYLCASSPLPSTSWEGHNEQFFGPGTRLTVL.

Here the CDR3 reads CASSPPPHGYYGYTF. The CDR3 DNA is TGTGCCAGCAGTCCACCTCCCCATGGGTACTATGGCTACACCTTC. V is TRBV27 and J is TRBJ1-2; no clear D gene. This CDR3 contains 15 residues. V lost 5 bases and J 3 bases, leaving 16 bases between the germline ends. Germline V gene lookup returns CDR1 MNHEY and CDR2 SMNVEV (reference sequence).

This clonotype was counted only a few times. The rearrangement uses TRBV6-1 and TRBJ2-1, with TRBD2 identical over 8 bases. Unmatched junction bases numbered 10, after V lost 8 bases and J lost 4 bases. The CDR3 length is 15 residues. Per the germline V gene, CDR1 is MNHNS and CDR2 is SASEGT. The CDR3 DNA is TGTGCCAGCTCCGTGGGCCTAGCGGGTTACAATGAGCAGTTCTTC. It yields the protein CASSVGLAGYNEQFF.

The V call is TRBV29-1, the J call TRBJ2-7; 7 bases are shared with TRBD2. There are 13 residues in the CDR3. The germline V gene encodes CDR1 SQVTM and CDR2 ANQGSEA. Trimming removed 3 bases from V and 3 bases from J; junction bases left unmatched: 5. For the CDR3, the DNA is TGCAGCGTTGACGGGGGAGGGTTCTACGAGCAGTACTTC. This encodes CSVDGGGFYEQYF.